This TCR beta chain was captured by sequencing in a study of cytomegalovirus exposure and HLA in healthy donors. V was cut by 2 bases and J by 0 bases, with 8 bases left in between. Germline assignment: CDR1 GTSNPN and CDR2 SVGIG (reference sequence). The CDR3 is made up of 14 amino acids. The data were produced by immunoSEQ multiplex PCR, yet TCRdb's version contains in-frame clones alone and is incomplete. Of more than 300,000 clones in the sample, about nine tenths were seen once. The rearrangement uses TRBV30 and TRBJ1-5; D remains ambiguous. This receptor was obtained from a woman between 18 and 29 years old in good health and CMV-seronegative. Material for sequencing was PBMCs. In nucleotides, the CDR3 is TGTGCCTGGAGTATATATTCTAGCAATCAGCCCCAGCATTTT. Its translation: CAWSIYSSNQPQHF. The complete variable domain, with remaining parts taken from reference TRBV30 and TRBJ1-5, reads SQTIHQWPATLVQPVGSPLSLECTVEGTSNPNLYWYRQAAGRGLQLLFYSVGIGQISSEVPQNLSASRPQDRQFILSSKKLLLSDSGFYLCAWSIYSSNQPQHFGDGTRLSIL.